This TCR beta chain was sequenced in a study of shared clonotypes between healthy human individuals. Study-level points and caveats: Clonotype sharing among donors likely depends on sequencing depth. Clonotypes that were shared across a handful of donors made up 4% to 6% of naive CD4 clonotypes.

As for this clone: Its antigen is currently unknown.

The CDR3 length is 10 residues. Trimming removed 5 bases at V and 6 bases at J, with 8 bases between. From germline, CDR1 is GTSNPN and CDR2 SVGIG (reference sequence). Repertoires were generated with immunoSEQ multiplex PCR, while TCRdb's copy carries only in-frame clones and drops some. The table shows 950,000 to 1,100,000 clones, with 75% to 80% occurring only once. Sample: memory CD4+ T cells from PBMCs. Stated subset: CD45RA-negative fraction. The rearrangement joins TRBV30 to TRBJ2-7; D unclear. The clonotype originates from a man aged 18-30 years in good health. Some clones in this sample may be carry-over from other donors' samples. The CDR3 DNA follows: TGTGCCTGGGGGCTTAGCGAGCAGTACTTC. This encodes CAWGLSEQYF.